This T cell receptor (beta chain) was observed in a study of Graves' ophthalmopathy and Graves' hyperthyroidism. Many counts were recorded for this clonotype. What it binds is not known. Overall study findings and caveats: Most expanded clonotypes from thyroid (those above 0.001 frequency) were also found in blood.

The sequenced template was RNA, covering the TCR beta CDR3 region. First-round RT-PCR used HTBI primers; second-round multiplex PCR followed. TCRdb ran MiXCR on the multiplex PCR reads and lists one entry per CDR3 protein. The table includes nearly 400,000 distinct CDR3 sequences, roughly 18% detected once. The diagnosis combined clinical symptoms, thyroxine, TRAb, thyroid ultrasound and orbital computed tomography scans. CDR1 is MNHEY, CDR2 SVGEGT, per germline. Germline trimming cut 7 bases from V and 2 bases from J; bases unmatched to any gene: 9. CDR3 size: 15 residues. J is TRBJ2-7 and V is TRBV6-2 or TRBV6-3; 9 positions match TRBD2. The TCR sequence derives from a young woman with Graves' ophthalmopathy. Source material: peripheral blood. Written as DNA, the CDR3 is TGTGCCAGCATCCCGAGGGGACTAGCAACCTACGAGCAGTACTTC. Residues: CASIPRGLATYEQYF.